A single sample gave rise to the 22 T cell receptor beta chains below, sequenced in a study of post-analysis software for immune sequencing data. The study's findings and limits: Higher frequency in patients than in controls was seen for about five TRBV segments, with TRBV5-6, TRBV5-1 and TRBV20-1 among them.

Tagging with unique molecular identifiers was a feature of the TCR beta cDNA libraries. TCRdb processed the PCR reads anew with MiXCR; each CDR3 protein has one entry. The data hold 750,000 to 950,000 distinct CDR3 sequences, with 35% to 55% observed a single time. These receptors' targets are unknown. The material sequenced was blood. The receptors come from a girl between 10 and 17 years old with multiple sclerosis.

The rearrangement links TRBV15 to TRBJ2-1; 16 bases agree with TRBD2. This CDR3 contains 18 residues. J gave up 1 base and V 2 bases, and 2 bases lay outside the gene matches. In germline, CDR1 is LNHNV, CDR2 YYDKDF (reference sequence). Written as DNA, the CDR3 is TGTGCCACCAGCAGATCGGGACTAGCGGGAGGGTCCTACAATGAGCAGTTCTTC. Translated: CATSRSGLAGGSYNEQFF.

The chain links TRBV7-8 to TRBJ2-7; D call uncertain. V lost 2 bases, J lost 5 bases, and 16 bases lay in between. The CDR3 runs 15 residues. Germline CDR1 is SGHVS and CDR2 is FQNEAQ. Here the CDR3 reads CASSLSGSLSHEQYF. CDR3 DNA: TGTGCCAGCAGCTTATCCGGCTCCCTGAGCCACGAGCAGTACTTC. The full variable domain, its missing parts supplied by reference TRBV7-8 and TRBJ2-7, is GAGVSQSPRYKVAKRGQDVALRCDPISGHVSLFWYQQALGQGPEFLTYFQNEAQLDKSGLPSDRFFAERPEGSVSTLKIQRTQQEDSAVYLCASSLSGSLSHEQYFGPGTRLTVT.

This clonotype appeared a single time. J is TRBJ2-4 and V is TRBV6-1; TRBD2 matches at 7 bases. The CDR3 runs 14 residues. After removal of 6 bases from V and 13 bases from J, the junction contained 15 bases not matched to a gene. Germline V CDR1 and CDR2: MNHNS, SASEGT. CDR3 region: CASRDLGPAGEQYF. The CDR3 DNA is TGTGCCAGCAGGGACTTAGGACCGGCGGGGGAGCAGTACTTC.

V gene TRBV12-5 combines with J gene TRBJ2-7; 7 positions agree with TRBD2. Germline V CDR1 and CDR2: LGHNT, FRNRAP. The CDR3 length is 15 residues. V was pared by 6 bases and J by 2 bases, with 10 bases of the junction left unmatched. The CDR3 sequence is CASGPPRAGAYEQYF. The CDR3, as DNA: TGTGCTAGTGGCCCCCCCCGGGCGGGAGCCTACGAGCAGTACTTC.

The V call is TRBV20-1, the J call TRBJ2-5; D may be TRBD2 (6 bases). The J call could be wrong; TRBJ2-7 is a better fit for the DNA end. In germline, CDR1 is DFQATT, CDR2 SNEGSKA (reference sequence). CDR3 size: 14 residues. This CDR3 is CSAPGPGVSYEQYF. The CDR3 coding sequence is TGCAGTGCGCCGGGACCGGGGGTTTCCTACGAGCAGTACTTC.

This clonotype occurred many times. The chain has TRBV7-9 and TRBJ2-5, with D possibly being TRBD1 (6 bases). CDR3 size: 12 residues. Deletions cut 5 bases from V and 13 bases from J, with 17 bases between. From germline, CDR1 is SEHNR and CDR2 FQNEAQ (reference sequence). In DNA, the CDR3 is TGTGCCAGCAGCCGTTCAGGGGTGGATAGGTACTTC. Protein sequence: CASSRSGVDRYF.

This clonotype was recorded many times. CDR3 bases: TGCAGTGCTAGTGGTGCGGCTAGCACAGATACGCAGTATTTT. Amino acid sequence: CSASGAASTDTQYF. The J gene is TRBJ2-3, the V gene TRBV20-1, with unresolved D. Germline V gives CDR1 DFQATT, CDR2 SNEGSKA (reference sequence). V lost 3 bases and J 0 bases, leaving 10 bases between the germline ends. The CDR3 totals 14 residues.

This clonotype was seen a handful of times. The chain is built from TRBV20-1 and TRBJ1-1, with no clear D. The V gene lost 3 bases and the J gene lost 0 bases, with 11 bases spanning the gap. Germline V gives CDR1 DFQATT, CDR2 SNEGSKA (reference sequence). The CDR3 has 14 residues. CDR3 region: CSARWHSMNTEAFF. CDR3 DNA: TGCAGTGCTAGGTGGCATTCAATGAACACTGAAGCTTTCTTT.

This clonotype has more than one count but fewer than ten. This rearrangement joins TRBV12-3 or TRBV12-4 to TRBJ2-7; a weak D match, TRBD2 (5 bases). The ends were cut back, 3 bases at V and 0 bases at J, with 18 bases in the middle. The CDR3 consists of 17 residues. The CDR3, as DNA: TGTGCCAGCAGTTTTTGGGAGTGGCAGATCCGCTCCTACGAGCAGTACTTC. Residues: CASSFWEWQIRSYEQYF.

The chain joins TRBV27 to TRBJ2-5, with 7 bases that match TRBD1. The CDR3 is made up of 16 amino acids. Trimming cost V 5 bases and J 4 bases; bases outside gene matches: 13. CDR1 MNHEY and CDR2 SMNVEV come from the germline V gene (reference sequence). The DNA of the CDR3 is TGTGCCAGCAGTCACACAGGGGTTTACGATTTAGAGACCCAGTACTTC. Its protein is CASSHTGVYDLETQYF.

This clonotype was seen a handful of times. This sequence joins TRBV12-3 or TRBV12-4 and TRBJ2-1; no reliable D call. Trimming cost V 1 base and J 0 bases, with 10 bases left between them. This CDR3 comprises 16 residues. The CDR3 loop is CASSLESAFSYNEQFF. CDR3 DNA: TGTGCCAGCAGTTTAGAATCAGCGTTCTCCTACAATGAGCAGTTCTTC.

This clonotype was found a few times. The genes are TRBV29-1 and TRBJ2-7, with D unclear. Germline CDR1 reads SQVTM; CDR2 reads ANQGSEA. CDR3 length: 13 residues. V was cut by 4 bases and J by 1 base, with 11 bases left in between. The CDR3 nucleotides are TGCAGCGTTGGACGTCCGGATTCCTACGAGCAGTACTTC. It encodes CSVGRPDSYEQYF.

Notes on this clonotype: The junction departs from the called germline gene at one end, perhaps through a read error. The V gene is TRBV7-8, the J gene TRBJ2-5, with TRBD2 matching 16 bases. This CDR3 is built from 18 residues. Germline CDR1 SGHVS, CDR2 FQNEAQ. The DNA of the CDR3 is TGTGCCAGCAGCCTAGCCGGGACTAGCGGGAGGGGGAAAGAGACCCAGTACTTC. The encoded protein is CASSLAGTSGRGKETQYF.

The chain combines TRBV20-1 with TRBJ2-7; a possible D gene is TRBD1 (6 bases). V was pared by 4 bases and J by 2 bases, with 15 bases between. This CDR3 contains 14 residues. CDR1 and CDR2 (germline): DFQATT, SNEGSKA (reference sequence). This chain's CDR3 is CSATGASEPYEQYF. CDR3 coding DNA: TGCAGTGCTACAGGGGCCTCCGAGCCCTACGAGCAGTACTTC.

This sequence joins TRBV5-1 and TRBJ2-1; 12 positions agree with TRBD2. The germline CDR1 and CDR2 sequences are SGHRS and YFSETQ. The CDR3 spans 16 residues. Germline trimming cut 4 bases from V and 5 bases from J; bases unmatched to any gene: 7. CDR3 DNA sequence: TGCGCCAGCAGCCCCAAACTAGCGGGAGGCGACAATGAGCAGTTCTTC. This translates into CASSPKLAGGDNEQFF.

The chain couples TRBV5-5 to TRBJ2-7; the match to TRBD2 covers 13 bases. With the DNA end fitting TRBJ2-5 better, the J assignment may be wrong. Germline CDR1 and CDR2: SGHKS and YYEKEE (reference sequence). The CDR3 covers 16 residues. This chain's CDR3 is CASSLATSGGLETQYF. The CDR3 DNA is TGTGCCAGCAGCTTGGCGACTAGCGGGGGGCTAGAGACCCAGTACTTC.

This chain uses TRBV5-1 with TRBJ1-1; 7 bases are shared with TRBD1. Trimming removed 0 bases from V and 8 bases from J; junction bases left unmatched: 7. This CDR3 is 14 amino acids long. Germline CDR1 and CDR2: SGHRS and YFSETQ. The CDR3 DNA follows: TGCGCCAGCAGCTTGGAGCCCGGGACAGCAGAAGCTTTCTTT. Translated, it gives CASSLEPGTAEAFF.

Details on this clonotype: The junction departs from the called germline gene at one end, perhaps through a read error. V gene TRBV14 combines with J gene TRBJ1-1; D not resolved. The germline gives CDR1 SGHDN, CDR2 FVKESK. This CDR3 has 14 amino acids. The CDR3 sequence is CASSQGSVNTGAFF. In DNA, the CDR3 is TGTGCCAGCAGCCAGGGAAGTGTTAACACTGGAGCTTTCTTT.

The CDR3 nucleotides read TGTGCCAGCAGCCGAGTGGGGTCCACAGATACGCAGTATTTT. Protein product: CASSRVGSTDTQYF. This chain links TRBV12-3 or TRBV12-4 with TRBJ2-3; D is unresolved. The CDR3 consists of 14 residues. V was cut by 6 bases and J by 2 bases, with 12 bases left in between.

This clonotype was detected only once. The J gene is TRBJ2-7, the V gene TRBV16; maybe TRBD2 (6 bases). Trimming took off 0 bases at V and 4 bases at J, with 16 bases between the two ends. The CDR3 covers 16 residues. From germline, CDR1 is KGHSY and CDR2 FQNENV. This chain's CDR3 is CASSQSPTGLPYEQYF. The CDR3 DNA follows: TGTGCCAGCAGCCAATCGCCTACGGGACTCCCTTACGAGCAGTACTTC. The variable domain in full, with the rest retrieved from reference TRBV16 and TRBJ2-7, is GEEVAQTPKHLVRGEGQKAKLYCAPIKGHSYVFWYQQVLKNEFKFLISFQNENVFDETGMPKERFSAKCLPNSPCSLEIQATKLEDSAVYFCASSQSPTGLPYEQYFGPGTRLTVT.

Concerning this clonotype itself: The junction and the germline gene differ at one end; a read error may be behind it. The chain uses TRBV20-1 and TRBJ2-1; TRBD1 matches at 9 bases. The CDR3 consists of 14 residues. Germline CDR1 is DFQATT and CDR2 is SNEGSKA (reference sequence). CDR3: CSRAGDRVINGQFF. CDR3 bases: TGCAGCCGCGCAGGGGACAGGGTCATCAATGGGCAGTTCTTC.

The chain combines TRBV4-3 with TRBJ2-5; D may be TRBD1 (7 bases). From germline, CDR1 is LGHNA and CDR2 YSLEER. V was clipped by 0 bases and J by 2 bases, with 13 bases between them. This CDR3 has 16 residues. CDR3: CASSQESGGRQETQYF. The CDR3 DNA reads TGCGCCAGCAGCCAAGAGTCAGGGGGGCGACAAGAGACCCAGTACTTC.